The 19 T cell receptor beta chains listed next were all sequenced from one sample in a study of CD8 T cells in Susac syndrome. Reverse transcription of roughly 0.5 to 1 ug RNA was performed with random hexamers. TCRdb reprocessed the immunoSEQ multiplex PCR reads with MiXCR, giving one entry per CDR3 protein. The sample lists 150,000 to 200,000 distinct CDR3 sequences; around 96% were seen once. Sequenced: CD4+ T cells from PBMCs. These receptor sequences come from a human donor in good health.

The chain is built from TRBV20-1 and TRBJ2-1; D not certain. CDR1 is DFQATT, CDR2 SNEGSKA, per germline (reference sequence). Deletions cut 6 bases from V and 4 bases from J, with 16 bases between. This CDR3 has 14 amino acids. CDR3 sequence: CSAISQVGYNEQFF. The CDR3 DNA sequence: TGCAGTGCCATTTCTCAAGTCGGTTACAATGAGCAGTTCTTC.

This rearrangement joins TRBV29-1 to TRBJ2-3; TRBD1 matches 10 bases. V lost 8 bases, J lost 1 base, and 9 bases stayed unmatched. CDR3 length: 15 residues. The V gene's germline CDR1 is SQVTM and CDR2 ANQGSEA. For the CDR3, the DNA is TGCAGCTGTAGCACCGGGACAGGGGGCACAGATACGCAGTATTTT. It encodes CSCSTGTGGTDTQYF.

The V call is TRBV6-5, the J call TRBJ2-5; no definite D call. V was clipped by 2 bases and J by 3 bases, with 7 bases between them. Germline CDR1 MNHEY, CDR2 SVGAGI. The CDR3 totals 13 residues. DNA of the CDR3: TGTGCCAGCAGTTACGTTTTCGAAGAGACCCAGTACTTC. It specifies CASSYVFEETQYF.

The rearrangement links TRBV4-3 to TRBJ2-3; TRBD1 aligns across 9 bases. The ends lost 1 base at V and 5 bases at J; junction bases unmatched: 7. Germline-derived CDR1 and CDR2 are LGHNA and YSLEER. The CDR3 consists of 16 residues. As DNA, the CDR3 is TGCGCCAGCAGCCAAGCCGGGACAGGGTATCAAGATACGCAGTATTTT. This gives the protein CASSQAGTGYQDTQYF.

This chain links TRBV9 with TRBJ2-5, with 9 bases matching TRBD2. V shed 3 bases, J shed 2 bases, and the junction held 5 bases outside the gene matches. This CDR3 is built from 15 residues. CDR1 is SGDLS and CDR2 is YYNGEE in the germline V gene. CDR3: CASSAGSGGQETQYF. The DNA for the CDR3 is TGTGCCAGCAGCGCGGGAAGCGGGGGGCAAGAGACCCAGTACTTC.

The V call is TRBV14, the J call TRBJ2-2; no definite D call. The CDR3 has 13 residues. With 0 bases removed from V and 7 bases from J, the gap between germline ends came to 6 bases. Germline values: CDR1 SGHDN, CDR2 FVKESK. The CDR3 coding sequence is TGTGCCAGCAGCCAAGATCTGAACGGGGAGCTGTTTTTT. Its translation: CASSQDLNGELFF.

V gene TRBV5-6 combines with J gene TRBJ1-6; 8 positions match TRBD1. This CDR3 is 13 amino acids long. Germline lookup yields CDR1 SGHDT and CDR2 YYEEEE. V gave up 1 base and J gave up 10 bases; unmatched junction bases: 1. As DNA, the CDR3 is TGTGCCAGCAGCTTGAGACAGGGGTCACCCCTCCACTTT. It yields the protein CASSLRQGSPLHF. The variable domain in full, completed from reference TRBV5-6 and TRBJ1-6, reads DAGVTQSPTHLIKTRGQQVTLRCSPKSGHDTVSWYQQALGQGPQFIFQYYEEEERQRGNFPDRFSGHQFPNYSSELNVNALLLGDSALYLCASSLRQGSPLHFGNGTRLTVT.

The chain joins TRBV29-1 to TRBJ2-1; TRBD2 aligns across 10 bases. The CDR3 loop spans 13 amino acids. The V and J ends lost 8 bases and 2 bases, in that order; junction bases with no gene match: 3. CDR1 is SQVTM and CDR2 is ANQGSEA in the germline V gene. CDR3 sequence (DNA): TGCAGCCTTGGACTAGCGGCCTACAATGAGCAGTTCTTC. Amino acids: CSLGLAAYNEQFF.

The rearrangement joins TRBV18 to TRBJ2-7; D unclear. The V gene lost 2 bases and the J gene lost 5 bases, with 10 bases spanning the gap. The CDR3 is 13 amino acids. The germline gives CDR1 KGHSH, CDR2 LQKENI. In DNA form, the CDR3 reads TGTGCCAGCTCACCAGGTCCCCCCCACGAGCAGTACTTC. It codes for CASSPGPPHEQYF.

CDR3 DNA sequence: TGCAGCGTTGTATTGGGGGGTCAGGTCTACGAGCAGTACTTC. It encodes CSVVLGGQVYEQYF. This chain uses TRBV29-1 with TRBJ2-7, with a possible D match to TRBD2 (6 bases). This CDR3 has 14 amino acids. V was cut by 4 bases and J by 3 bases, with 16 bases left in between. Germline values: CDR1 SQVTM, CDR2 ANQGSEA.

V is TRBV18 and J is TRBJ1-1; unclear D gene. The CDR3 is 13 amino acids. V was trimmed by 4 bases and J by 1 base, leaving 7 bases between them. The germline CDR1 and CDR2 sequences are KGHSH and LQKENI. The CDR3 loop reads CASSRQANTEAFF. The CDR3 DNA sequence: TGTGCCAGCTCACGTCAGGCGAACACTGAAGCTTTCTTT.

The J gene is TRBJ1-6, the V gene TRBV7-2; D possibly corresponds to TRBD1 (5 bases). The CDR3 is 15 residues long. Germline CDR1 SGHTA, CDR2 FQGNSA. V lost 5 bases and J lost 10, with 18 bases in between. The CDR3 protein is CASSGRDPMSSPLHF. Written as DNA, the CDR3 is TGTGCCAGCAGCGGCCGGGACCCGATGAGCTCACCCCTCCACTTT.

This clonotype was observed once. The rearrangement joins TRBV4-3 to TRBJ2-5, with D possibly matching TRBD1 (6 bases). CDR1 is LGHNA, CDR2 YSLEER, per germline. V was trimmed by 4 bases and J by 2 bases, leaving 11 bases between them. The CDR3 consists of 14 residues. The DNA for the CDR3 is TGCGCCAGCAGCCTTCGGACAGAACAAGAGACCCAGTACTTC. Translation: CASSLRTEQETQYF.

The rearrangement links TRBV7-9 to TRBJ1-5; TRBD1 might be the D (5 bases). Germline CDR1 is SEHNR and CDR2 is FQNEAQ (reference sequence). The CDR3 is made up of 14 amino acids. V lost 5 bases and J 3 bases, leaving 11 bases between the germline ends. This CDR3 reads CASSPGQDNQPQHF. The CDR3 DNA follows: TGTGCCAGCAGCCCTGGACAAGACAATCAGCCCCAGCATTTT.

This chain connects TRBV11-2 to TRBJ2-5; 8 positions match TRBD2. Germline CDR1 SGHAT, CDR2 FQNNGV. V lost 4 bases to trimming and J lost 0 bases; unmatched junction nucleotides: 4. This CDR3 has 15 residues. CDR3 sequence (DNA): TGTGCCAGCAGCTCGGTGCGGGGGGACCAAGAGACCCAGTACTTC. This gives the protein CASSSVRGDQETQYF.

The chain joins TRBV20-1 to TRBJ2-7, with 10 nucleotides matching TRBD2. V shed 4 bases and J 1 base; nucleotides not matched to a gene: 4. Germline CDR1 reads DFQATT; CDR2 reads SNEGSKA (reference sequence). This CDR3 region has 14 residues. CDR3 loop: CSANSGGPSYEQYF. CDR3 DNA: TGCAGTGCTAATAGCGGGGGGCCGTCCTACGAGCAGTACTTC.

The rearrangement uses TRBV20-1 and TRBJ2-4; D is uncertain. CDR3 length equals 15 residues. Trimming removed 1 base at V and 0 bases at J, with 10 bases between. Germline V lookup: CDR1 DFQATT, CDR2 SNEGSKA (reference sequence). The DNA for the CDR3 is TGCAGTGCTAGAGTCCCCGGGCTAGCCAAAAACATTCAGTACTTC. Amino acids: CSARVPGLAKNIQYF.

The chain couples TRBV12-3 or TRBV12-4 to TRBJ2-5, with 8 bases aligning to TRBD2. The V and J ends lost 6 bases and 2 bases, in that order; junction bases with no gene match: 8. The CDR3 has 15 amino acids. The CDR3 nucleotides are TGTGCCAGCAGCACCCTAGCGGGTGAACAAGAGACCCAGTACTTC. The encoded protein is CASSTLAGEQETQYF.

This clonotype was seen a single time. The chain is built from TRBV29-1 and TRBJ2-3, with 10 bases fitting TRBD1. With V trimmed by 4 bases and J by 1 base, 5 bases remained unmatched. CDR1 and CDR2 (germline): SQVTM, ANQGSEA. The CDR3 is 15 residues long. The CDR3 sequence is CSVARGTGGTDTQYF. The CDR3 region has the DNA TGCAGCGTTGCTCGAGGGACAGGGGGCACAGATACGCAGTATTTT.